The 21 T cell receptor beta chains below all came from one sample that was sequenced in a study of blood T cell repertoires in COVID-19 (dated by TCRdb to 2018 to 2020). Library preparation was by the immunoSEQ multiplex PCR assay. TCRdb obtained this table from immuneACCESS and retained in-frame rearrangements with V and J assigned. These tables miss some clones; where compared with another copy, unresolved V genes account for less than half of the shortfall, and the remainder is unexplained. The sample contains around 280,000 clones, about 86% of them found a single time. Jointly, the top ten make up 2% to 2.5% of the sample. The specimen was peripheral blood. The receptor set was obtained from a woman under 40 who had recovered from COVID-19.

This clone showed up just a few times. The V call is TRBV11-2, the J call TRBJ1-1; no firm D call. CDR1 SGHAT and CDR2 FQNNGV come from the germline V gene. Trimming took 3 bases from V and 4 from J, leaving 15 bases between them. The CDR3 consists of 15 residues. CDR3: CASSFRLGMTTEAFF. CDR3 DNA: TGTGCCAGCAGCTTCCGCCTCGGGATGACCACTGAAGCTTTCTTT. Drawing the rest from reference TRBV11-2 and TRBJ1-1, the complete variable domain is EAGVAQSPRYKIIEKRQSVAFWCNPISGHATLYWYQQILGQGPKLLIQFQNNGVVDDSQLPKDRFSAERLKGVDSTLKIQPAKLEDSAVYLCASSFRLGMTTEAFFGQGTRLTVV.

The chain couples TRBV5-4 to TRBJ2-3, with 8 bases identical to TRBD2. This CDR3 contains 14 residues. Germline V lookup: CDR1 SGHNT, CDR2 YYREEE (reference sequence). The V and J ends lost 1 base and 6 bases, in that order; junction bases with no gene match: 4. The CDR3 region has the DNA TGTGCCAGCAGCTTGAGGGTAGCGGGGGATACGCAGTATTTT. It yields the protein CASSLRVAGDTQYF. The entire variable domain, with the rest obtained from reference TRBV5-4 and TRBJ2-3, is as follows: ETGVTQSPTHLIKTRGQQVTLRCSSQSGHNTVSWYQQALGQGPQFIFQYYREEENGRGNFPPRFSGLQFPNYSSELNVNALELDDSALYLCASSLRVAGDTQYFGPGTRLTVL.

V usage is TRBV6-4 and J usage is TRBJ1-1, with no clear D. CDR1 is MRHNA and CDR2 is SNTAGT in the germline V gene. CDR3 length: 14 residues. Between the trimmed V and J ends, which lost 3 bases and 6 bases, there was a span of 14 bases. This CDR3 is CASSESTYLSEAFF. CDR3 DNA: TGTGCCAGCAGTGAATCCACATATCTGTCTGAAGCTTTCTTT.

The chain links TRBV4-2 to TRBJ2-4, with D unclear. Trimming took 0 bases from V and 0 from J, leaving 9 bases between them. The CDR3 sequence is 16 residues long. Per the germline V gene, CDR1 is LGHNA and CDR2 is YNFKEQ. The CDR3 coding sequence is TGTGCCAGCAGCCAAGATAACAGCTTAGCCAAAAACATTCAGTACTTC. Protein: CASSQDNSLAKNIQYF.

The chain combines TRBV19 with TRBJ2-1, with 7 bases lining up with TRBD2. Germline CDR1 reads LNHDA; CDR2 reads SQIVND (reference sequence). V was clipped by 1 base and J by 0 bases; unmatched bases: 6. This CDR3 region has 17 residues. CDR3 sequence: CASSIVFSGISYNEQFF. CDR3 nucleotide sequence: TGTGCCAGTAGTATAGTGTTCAGCGGGATCTCCTACAATGAGCAGTTCTTC.

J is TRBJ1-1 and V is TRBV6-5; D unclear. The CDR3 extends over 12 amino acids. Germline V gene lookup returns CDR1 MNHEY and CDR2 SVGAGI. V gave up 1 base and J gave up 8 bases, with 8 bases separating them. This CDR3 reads CASSYLAGEAFF. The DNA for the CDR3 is TGTGCCAGCAGTTACTTGGCGGGGGAAGCTTTCTTT.

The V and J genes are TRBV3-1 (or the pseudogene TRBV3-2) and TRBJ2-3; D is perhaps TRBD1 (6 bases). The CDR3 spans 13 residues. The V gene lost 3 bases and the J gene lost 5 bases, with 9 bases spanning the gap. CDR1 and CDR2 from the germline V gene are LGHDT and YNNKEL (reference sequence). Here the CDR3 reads CASSHQGQDTQYF. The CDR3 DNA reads TGTGCCAGCAGCCACCAGGGGCAAGATACGCAGTATTTT.

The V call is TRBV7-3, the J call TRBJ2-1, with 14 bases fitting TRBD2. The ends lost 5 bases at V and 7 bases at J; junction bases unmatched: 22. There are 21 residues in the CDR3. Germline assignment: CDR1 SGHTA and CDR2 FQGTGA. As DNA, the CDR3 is TGTGCCAGCAGCCCGAAACGGATACCGGGACTAGCGGGAGTAGCAGGGAATGAGCAGTTCTTC. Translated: CASSPKRIPGLAGVAGNEQFF.

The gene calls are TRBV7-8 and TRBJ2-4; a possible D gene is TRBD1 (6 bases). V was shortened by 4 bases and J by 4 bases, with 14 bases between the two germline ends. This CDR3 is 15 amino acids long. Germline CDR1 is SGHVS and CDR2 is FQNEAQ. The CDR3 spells CASSYTGFGKNIQYF. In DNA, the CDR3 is TGTGCCAGCAGCTATACAGGGTTCGGAAAAAACATTCAGTACTTC.

CDR3 residues: CASSQVAGASSGYTF. The CDR3, as DNA: TGTGCCAGCAGCCAAGTCGCAGGGGCGAGTTCTGGCTACACCTTC. The chain has TRBV14 and TRBJ1-2; a weak D match, TRBD1 (6 bases). The V end was cut by 1 base, the J end by 7 bases, with 16 bases between. Germline lookup yields CDR1 SGHDN and CDR2 FVKESK. The CDR3 is made up of 15 amino acids.

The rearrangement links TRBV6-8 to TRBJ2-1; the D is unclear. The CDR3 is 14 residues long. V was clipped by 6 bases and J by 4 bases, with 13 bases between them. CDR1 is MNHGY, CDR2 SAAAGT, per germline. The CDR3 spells CASSYIERYNEQFF. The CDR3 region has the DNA TGTGCCAGCAGCTATATAGAACGTTACAATGAGCAGTTCTTC.

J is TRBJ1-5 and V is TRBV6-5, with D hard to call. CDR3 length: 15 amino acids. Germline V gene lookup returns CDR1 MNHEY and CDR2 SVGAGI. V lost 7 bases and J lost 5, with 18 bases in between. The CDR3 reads CASNVRQEGYQPQHF. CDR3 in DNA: TGTGCCAGCAACGTCCGCCAGGAAGGTTATCAGCCCCAGCATTTT.

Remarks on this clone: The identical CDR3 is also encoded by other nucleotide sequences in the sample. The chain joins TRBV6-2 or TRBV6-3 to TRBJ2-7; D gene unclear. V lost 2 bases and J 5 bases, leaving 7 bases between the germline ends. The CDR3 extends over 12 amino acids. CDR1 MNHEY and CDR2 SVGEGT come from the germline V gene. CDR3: CASSYPADEQYF. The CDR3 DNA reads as TGTGCCAGCAGTTACCCTGCAGACGAGCAGTACTTC.

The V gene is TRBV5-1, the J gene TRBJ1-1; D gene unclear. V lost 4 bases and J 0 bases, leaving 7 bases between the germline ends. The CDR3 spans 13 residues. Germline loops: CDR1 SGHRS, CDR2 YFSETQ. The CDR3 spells CASSVSVNTEAFF. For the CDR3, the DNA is TGCGCCAGCAGCGTGAGTGTGAACACTGAAGCTTTCTTT. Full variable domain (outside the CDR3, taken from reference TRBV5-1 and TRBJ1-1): KAGVTQTPRYLIKTRGQQVTLSCSPISGHRSVSWYQQTPGQGLQFLFEYFSETQRNKGNFPGRFSGRQFSNSRSEMNVSTLELGDSALYLCASSVSVNTEAFFGQGTRLTVV.

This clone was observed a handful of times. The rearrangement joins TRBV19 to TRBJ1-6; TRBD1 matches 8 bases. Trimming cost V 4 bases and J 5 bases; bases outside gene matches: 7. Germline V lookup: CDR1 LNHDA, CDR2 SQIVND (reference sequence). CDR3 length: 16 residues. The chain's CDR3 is CASSRGQDLHNSPLHF. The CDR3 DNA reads TGTGCCAGTAGTAGGGGACAGGACCTGCATAATTCACCCCTCCACTTT. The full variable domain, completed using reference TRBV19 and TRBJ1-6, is DGGITQSPKYLFRKEGQNVTLSCEQNLNHDAMYWYRQDPGQGLRLIYYSQIVNDFQKGDIAEGYSVSREKKESFPLTVTSAQKNPTAFYLCASSRGQDLHNSPLHFGNGTRLTVT.

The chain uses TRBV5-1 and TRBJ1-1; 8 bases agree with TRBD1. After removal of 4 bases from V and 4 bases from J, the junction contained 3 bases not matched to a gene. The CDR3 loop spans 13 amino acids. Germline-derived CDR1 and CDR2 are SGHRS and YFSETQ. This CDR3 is CASSRTGGTEAFF. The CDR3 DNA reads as TGCGCCAGCAGCCGTACAGGGGGCACTGAAGCTTTCTTT.

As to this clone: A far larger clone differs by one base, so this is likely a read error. The CDR3 DNA reads as TGTGCCAGCAGATGGACAGACACCGGGGAGCTGTTTTTT. It codes for CASRWTDTGELFF. The chain uses TRBV5-6 and TRBJ2-2; D may be TRBD1 (6 bases). Trimming stripped 5 bases from V and 3 bases from J, with 8 bases between. The CDR3 runs to 13 residues. Germline V gives CDR1 SGHDT, CDR2 YYEEEE.

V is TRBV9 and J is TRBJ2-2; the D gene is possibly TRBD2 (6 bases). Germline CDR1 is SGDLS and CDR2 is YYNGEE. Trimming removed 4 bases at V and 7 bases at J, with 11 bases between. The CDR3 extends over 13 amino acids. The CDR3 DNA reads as TGTGCCAGCAGCTTACGACTAGTCGGGGAGCTGTTTTTT. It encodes CASSLRLVGELFF.

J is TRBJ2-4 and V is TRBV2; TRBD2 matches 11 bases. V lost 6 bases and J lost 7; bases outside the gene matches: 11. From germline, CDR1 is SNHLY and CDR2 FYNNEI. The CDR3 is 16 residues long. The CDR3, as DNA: TGTGCCAGCAGCGCTTCCTTACTAGCGGGGGATAACATTCAGTACTTC. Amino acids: CASSASLLAGDNIQYF.

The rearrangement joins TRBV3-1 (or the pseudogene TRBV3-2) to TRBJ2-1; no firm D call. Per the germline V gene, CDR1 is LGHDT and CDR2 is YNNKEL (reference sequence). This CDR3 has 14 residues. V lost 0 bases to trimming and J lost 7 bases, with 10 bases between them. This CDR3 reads CASSQDSRRNEQFF. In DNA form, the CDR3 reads TGTGCCAGCAGCCAAGATTCGCGGCGAAATGAGCAGTTCTTC.

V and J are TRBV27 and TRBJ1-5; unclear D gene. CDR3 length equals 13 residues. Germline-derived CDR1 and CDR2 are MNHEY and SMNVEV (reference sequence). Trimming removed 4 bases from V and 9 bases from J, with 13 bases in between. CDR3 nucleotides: TGTGCCAGCAGTTGGACTGCTTTGGGGCCCCAGCATTTT. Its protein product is CASSWTALGPQHF.